The 15 T cell receptor beta chains presented below share a single source sample, sequenced in a study of vaccination and CD4 T cells after COVID-19. Scientists ran DNA taken from cultured CD4+ T cells through the Oncomine TCR Beta short-read assay for sequencing. TCRdb re-called the PCR reads with MiXCR, one entry per CDR3 protein. The sample holds 4,500 or so distinct CDR3 sequences, less than 55% seen once. Treatment indicated: approximately 10-day PBMC culture with coronavirus spike peptide pools or control peptides (ViraFEST assay). These receptors lack a known antigen. The material sequenced was CD4+ T cells from blood, cultured in vitro. Receptors originate from a human donor who had recovered from COVID-19.

This clonotype was seen a handful of times. The chain employs TRBV20-1 and TRBJ1-2; the match to TRBD1 covers 10 bases. CDR1 DFQATT and CDR2 SNEGSKA come from the germline V gene (reference sequence). With 5 bases clipped from V and 4 bases from J, the junction kept 13 bases outside the gene matches. The CDR3 has 16 amino acids. In nucleotides, the CDR3 is TGCAGTGCTGCCAGGACAGGGGGTAGTGGAATCTATGGCTACACCTTC. Translated: CSAARTGGSGIYGYTF.

The chain links TRBV19 to TRBJ2-3; no clear D. CDR1 is LNHDA, CDR2 SQIVND, per germline (reference sequence). The CDR3 length is 14 residues. Trimming pared 1 base from V and 6 bases from J, leaving 11 bases between. CDR3 nucleotides: TGTGCCAGTAGTATAGCCTCCGCACGGGATACGCAGTATTTT. The encoded protein is CASSIASARDTQYF.

The chain couples TRBV29-1 to TRBJ2-3; TRBD1 agrees at 9 bases. The V and J ends lost 5 bases and 9 bases, in that order; junction bases with no gene match: 6. Germline assignment: CDR1 SQVTM and CDR2 ANQGSEA. The CDR3 is made up of 12 amino acids. CDR3 in amino acids: CSVWTGVRTQYF. In nucleotides, the CDR3 is TGCAGCGTTTGGACAGGGGTGAGGACGCAGTATTTT.

This chain uses TRBV24-1 with TRBJ2-5; 8 nucleotides line up with TRBD1. The length of the CDR3 is 16 residues. With V trimmed by 4 bases and J by 4 bases, 10 bases remained unmatched. Germline CDR1 is KGHDR and CDR2 is SFDVKD. In DNA form, the CDR3 reads TGTGCCACCAGTGAGATTTGGAGACAGGGGTTAGAGACCCAGTACTTC. Residues: CATSEIWRQGLETQYF.

This clonotype was seen a single time. The rearrangement links TRBV6-5 to TRBJ1-3; D is undetermined. Germline CDR1 MNHEY, CDR2 SVGAGI. This CDR3 spans 15 amino acids. The V gene lost 2 bases and the J gene lost 1 base, with 9 bases spanning the gap. As DNA, the CDR3 is TGTGCCAGCAGTTACCGAGCGGGTTCTGGAAACACCATATATTTT. Its protein is CASSYRAGSGNTIYF.

This clonotype qualifies as large. The V call is TRBV7-3, the J call TRBJ2-3; no firm D call. The germline V and J ends were trimmed by 4 bases and 0 bases, with 17 bases remaining between them. This CDR3 has 17 amino acids. CDR1 is SGHTA, CDR2 FQGTGA, per germline. The CDR3 spells CASSSSPTILSTDTQYF. CDR3 nucleotides: TGTGCCAGCAGCTCGTCCCCAACTATTCTTAGCACAGATACGCAGTATTTT.

The V call is TRBV20-1, the J call TRBJ2-7, with 7 bases matching TRBD2. CDR1 is DFQATT and CDR2 is SNEGSKA in the germline V gene (reference sequence). The J segment lost 1 base and the V segment lost 0 bases, leaving 6 bases of the junction unmatched. The CDR3 contains 15 residues. The CDR3 coding sequence is TGCAGTGCTAGAGATCCAGAGCGGGGATCCTACGAGCAGTACTTC. Residues: CSARDPERGSYEQYF.

In its sample, this clonotype was seen once. The chain links TRBV20-1 to TRBJ1-2; D possibly corresponds to TRBD1 (5 bases). V lost 0 bases, J lost 1 base, and 21 bases lay in between. Germline V CDR1 and CDR2: DFQATT, SNEGSKA (reference sequence). The CDR3 has 18 residues. The DNA for the CDR3 is TGCAGTGCTAGAGATCCTGGGACGAAAAGATTCCTTAACTATGGCTACACCTTC. It encodes CSARDPGTKRFLNYGYTF.

This clonotype turned up a few times. The J gene is TRBJ2-7, the V gene TRBV20-1; 7 bases are a match to TRBD2. CDR1 and CDR2 (germline): DFQATT, SNEGSKA (reference sequence). This CDR3 has 13 amino acids. V dropped 3 bases and J dropped 5; count of bases not matched to a gene: 7. In nucleotides, the CDR3 is TGCAGTGCTAGGGGAGGGAGGGTCCACGAGCAGTACTTC. This codes for CSARGGRVHEQYF.

The chain joins TRBV9 to TRBJ1-5; the D is unclear. Germline assignment: CDR1 SGDLS and CDR2 YYNGEE. The CDR3 is made up of 15 amino acids. The V end was cut by 3 bases, the J end by 2 bases, with 12 bases between. CDR3 amino acids: CASSEGYSGNQPQHF. CDR3 sequence (DNA): TGTGCCAGCAGCGAAGGGTATTCGGGCAATCAGCCCCAGCATTTT. The variable domain in full, completed from reference TRBV9 and TRBJ1-5, reads DSGVTQTPKHLITATGQRVTLRCSPRSGDLSVYWYQQSLDQGLQFLIQYYNGEERAKGNILERFSAQQFPDLHSELNLSSLELGDSALYFCASSEGYSGNQPQHFGDGTRLSIL.

The CDR3 reads CASSHPRTGHGYTF. As DNA, the CDR3 is TGCGCCAGCAGTCACCCACGGACAGGGCATGGCTACACCTTC. V is TRBV23-1 and J is TRBJ1-2, with 8 bases matching TRBD1. TRBV23-1 is an ORF, with its function uncertain. The trim removed 3 bases at V and 6 bases at J, leaving 6 bases unmatched. This CDR3 is built from 14 residues.

CDR3 in amino acids: CSASAPFVQYF. As DNA, the CDR3 is TGCAGTGCTTCGGCCCCCTTTGTCCAGTACTTC. The chain is built from TRBV20-1 and TRBJ2-5; D is unclear. Germline assignment: CDR1 DFQATT and CDR2 SNEGSKA (reference sequence). The germline V and J ends were trimmed by 5 bases and 10 bases, with 14 bases remaining between them. The CDR3 sequence is 11 residues long.

The chain carries TRBV18 and TRBJ1-6, with D hard to call. Trimming shortened V by 4 bases and J by 6 bases, and 13 bases separated the two germline ends. This CDR3 contains 15 residues. Per germline, CDR1 KGHSH and CDR2 LQKENI. The CDR3 nucleotides read TGTGCCAGCTCACGACTAGCAGGAGGTAATTCACCCCTCCACTTT. Amino acid sequence: CASSRLAGGNSPLHF.

The V call is TRBV28, the J call TRBJ1-3; D gene ambiguous. The length of the CDR3 is 16 residues. Per germline, CDR1 MDHEN and CDR2 SYDVKM. Trimming left V 4 bases short and J 0 bases short, with 13 bases between. The CDR3 region has the DNA TGTGCCAGCAGTTCTTCCGGGAGGTACTCTGGAAACACCATATATTTT. Translating it yields CASSSSGRYSGNTIYF.

This sequence joins TRBV9 and TRBJ2-3; 7 nucleotides line up with TRBD2. With 3 bases clipped from V and 2 bases from J, the junction kept 6 bases outside the gene matches. The CDR3 contains 15 residues. Per the germline V gene, CDR1 is SGDLS and CDR2 is YYNGEE. The CDR3 protein is CASSDTSEATDTQYF. In DNA, the CDR3 is TGTGCCAGCAGCGACACTAGCGAGGCCACAGATACGCAGTATTTT.